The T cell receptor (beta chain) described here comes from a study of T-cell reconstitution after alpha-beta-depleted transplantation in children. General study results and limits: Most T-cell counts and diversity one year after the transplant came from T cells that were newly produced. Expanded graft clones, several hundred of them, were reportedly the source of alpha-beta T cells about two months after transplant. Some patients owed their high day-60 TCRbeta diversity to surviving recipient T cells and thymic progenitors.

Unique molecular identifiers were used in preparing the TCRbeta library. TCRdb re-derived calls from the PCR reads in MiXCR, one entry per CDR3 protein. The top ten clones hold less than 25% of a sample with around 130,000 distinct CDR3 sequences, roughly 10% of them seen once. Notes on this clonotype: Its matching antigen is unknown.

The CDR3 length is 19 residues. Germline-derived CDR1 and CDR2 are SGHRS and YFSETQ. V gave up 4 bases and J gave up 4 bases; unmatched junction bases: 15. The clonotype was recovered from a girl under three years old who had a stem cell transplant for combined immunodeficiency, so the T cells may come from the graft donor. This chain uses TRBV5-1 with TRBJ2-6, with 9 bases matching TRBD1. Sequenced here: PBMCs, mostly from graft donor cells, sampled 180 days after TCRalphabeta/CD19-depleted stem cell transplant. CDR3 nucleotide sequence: TGCGCCAGCAGCGGGGACAGGGATAGTCACCCTCTGGGGGCCAACGTCCTGACTTTC. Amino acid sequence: CASSGDRDSHPLGANVLTF.